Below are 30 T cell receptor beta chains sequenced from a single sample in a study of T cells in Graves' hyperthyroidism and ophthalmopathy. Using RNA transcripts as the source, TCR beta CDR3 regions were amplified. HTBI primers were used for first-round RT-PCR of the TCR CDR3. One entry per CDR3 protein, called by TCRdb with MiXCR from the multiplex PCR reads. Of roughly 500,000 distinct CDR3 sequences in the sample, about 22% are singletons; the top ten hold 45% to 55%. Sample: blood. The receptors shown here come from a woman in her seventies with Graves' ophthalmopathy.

This CDR3 reads CASSAPGTGFEAFF. The CDR3 DNA is TGTGCCAGCAGTGCTCCCGGGACAGGGTTTGAAGCTTTCTTT. The gene calls are TRBV28 and TRBJ1-1; 9 positions match TRBD1. In germline, CDR1 is MDHEN, CDR2 SYDVKM. The CDR3 covers 14 residues. The V and J ends lost 5 bases and 7 bases, in that order; junction bases with no gene match: 8. The variable domain in full, completed from reference TRBV28 and TRBJ1-1, reads DVKVTQSSRYLVKRTGEKVFLECVQDMDHENMFWYRQDPGLGLRLIYFSYDVKMKEKGDIPEGYSVSREKKERFSLILESASTNQTSMYLCASSAPGTGFEAFFGQGTRLTVV.

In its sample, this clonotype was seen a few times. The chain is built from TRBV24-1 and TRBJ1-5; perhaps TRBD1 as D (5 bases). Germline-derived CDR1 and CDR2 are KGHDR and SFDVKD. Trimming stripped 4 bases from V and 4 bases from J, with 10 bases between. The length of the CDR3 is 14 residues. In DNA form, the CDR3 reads TGTGCCACCAGTGACGGGGGAGCAAATCAGCCCCAGCATTTT. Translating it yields CATSDGGANQPQHF.

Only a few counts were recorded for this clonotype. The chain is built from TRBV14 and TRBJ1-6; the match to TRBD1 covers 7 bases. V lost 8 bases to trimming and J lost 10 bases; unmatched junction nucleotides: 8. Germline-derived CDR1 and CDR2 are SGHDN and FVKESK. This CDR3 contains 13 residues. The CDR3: CASGRTGGSPLHF. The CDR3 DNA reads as TGTGCCAGCGGGCGGACAGGAGGGTCACCCCTCCACTTT.

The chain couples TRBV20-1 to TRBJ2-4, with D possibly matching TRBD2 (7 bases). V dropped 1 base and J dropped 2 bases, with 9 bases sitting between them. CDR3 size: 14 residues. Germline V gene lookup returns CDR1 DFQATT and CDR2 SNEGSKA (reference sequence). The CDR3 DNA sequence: TGCAGTGCTAGAGGGGGGGGGCCCAAAAACATTCAGTACTTC. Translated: CSARGGGPKNIQYF.

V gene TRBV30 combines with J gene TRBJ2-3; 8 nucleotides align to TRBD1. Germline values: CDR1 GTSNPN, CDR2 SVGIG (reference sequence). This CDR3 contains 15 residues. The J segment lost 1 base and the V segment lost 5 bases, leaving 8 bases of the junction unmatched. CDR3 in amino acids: CAWEPTGVGTDTQYF. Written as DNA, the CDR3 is TGTGCCTGGGAACCGACAGGGGTTGGCACAGATACGCAGTATTTT.

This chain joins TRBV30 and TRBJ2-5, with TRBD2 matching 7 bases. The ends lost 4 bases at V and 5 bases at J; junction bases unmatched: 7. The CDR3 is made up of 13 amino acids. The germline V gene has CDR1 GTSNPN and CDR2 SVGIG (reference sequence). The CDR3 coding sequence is TGTGCCTGGACGCGGGGGTGGTGGGAGACCCAGTACTTC. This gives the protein CAWTRGWWETQYF.

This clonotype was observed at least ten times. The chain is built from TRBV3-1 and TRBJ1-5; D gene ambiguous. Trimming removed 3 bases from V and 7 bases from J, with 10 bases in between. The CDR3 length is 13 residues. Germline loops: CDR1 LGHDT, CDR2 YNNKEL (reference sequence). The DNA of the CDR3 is TGTGCCAGCAGCCAGGTCCCAGGCCAGCCCCAGCATTTT. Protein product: CASSQVPGQPQHF.

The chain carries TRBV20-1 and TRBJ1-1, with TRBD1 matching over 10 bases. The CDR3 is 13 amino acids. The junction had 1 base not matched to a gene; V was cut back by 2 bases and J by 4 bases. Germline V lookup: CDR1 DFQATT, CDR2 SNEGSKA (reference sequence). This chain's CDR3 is CSARWDRGTEAFF. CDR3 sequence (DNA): TGCAGTGCTAGATGGGACAGGGGCACTGAAGCTTTCTTT.

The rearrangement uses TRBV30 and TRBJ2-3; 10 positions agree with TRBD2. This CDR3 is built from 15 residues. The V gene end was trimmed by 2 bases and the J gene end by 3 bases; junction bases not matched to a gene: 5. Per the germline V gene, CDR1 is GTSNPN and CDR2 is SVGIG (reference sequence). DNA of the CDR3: TGTGCCTGGAGTACGGGGACTAGCGAGACAGATACGCAGTATTTT. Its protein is CAWSTGTSETDTQYF.

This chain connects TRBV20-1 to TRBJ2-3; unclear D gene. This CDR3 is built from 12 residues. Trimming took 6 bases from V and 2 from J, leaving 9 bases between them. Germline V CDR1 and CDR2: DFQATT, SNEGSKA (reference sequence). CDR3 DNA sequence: TGCAGTGCCAAGCGCCCCACAGATACGCAGTATTTT. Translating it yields CSAKRPTDTQYF.

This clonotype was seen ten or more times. The CDR3 region has the DNA TGTGCCAGCAGCTTAGCGGGGACAGAGAACACTGAAGCTTTCTTT. It yields the protein CASSLAGTENTEAFF. The rearrangement joins TRBV7-2 to TRBJ1-1; 7 nucleotides agree with TRBD1. The CDR3 has 15 amino acids. The V gene's germline CDR1 is SGHTA and CDR2 FQGNSA. V shed 0 bases and J 1 base; nucleotides not matched to a gene: 2.

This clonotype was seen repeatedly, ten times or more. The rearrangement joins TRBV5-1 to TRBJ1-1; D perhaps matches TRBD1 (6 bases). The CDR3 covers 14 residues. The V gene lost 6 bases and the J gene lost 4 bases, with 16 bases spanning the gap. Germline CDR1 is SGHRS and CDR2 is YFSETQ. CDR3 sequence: CASTPSHRATEAFF. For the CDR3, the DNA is TGCGCCAGCACCCCCTCCCACAGGGCCACTGAAGCTTTCTTT.

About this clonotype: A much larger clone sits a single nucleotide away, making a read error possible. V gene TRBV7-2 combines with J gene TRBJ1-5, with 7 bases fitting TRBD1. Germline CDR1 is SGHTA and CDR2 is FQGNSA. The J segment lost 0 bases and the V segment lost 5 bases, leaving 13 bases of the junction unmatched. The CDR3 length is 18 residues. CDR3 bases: TGTGCCAGCAGCCTCTTACCGGGACAGACGTATAGCAATCAGCCCCAGCATTTT. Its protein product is CASSLLPGQTYSNQPQHF.

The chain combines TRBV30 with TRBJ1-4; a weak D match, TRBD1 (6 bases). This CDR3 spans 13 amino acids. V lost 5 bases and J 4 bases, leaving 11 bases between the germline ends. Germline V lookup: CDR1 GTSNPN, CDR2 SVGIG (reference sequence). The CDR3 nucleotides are TGTGCCTGGGGACAGAGGGTTAATGAAAAACTGTTTTTT. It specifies CAWGQRVNEKLFF.

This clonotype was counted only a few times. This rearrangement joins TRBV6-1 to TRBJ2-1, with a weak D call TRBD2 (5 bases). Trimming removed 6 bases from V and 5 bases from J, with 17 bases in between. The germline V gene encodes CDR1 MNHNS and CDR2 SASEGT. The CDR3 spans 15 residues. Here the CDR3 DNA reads TGTGCCAGCAGAACATTCGGACTCCCGGACAATGAGCAGTTCTTC. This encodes CASRTFGLPDNEQFF.

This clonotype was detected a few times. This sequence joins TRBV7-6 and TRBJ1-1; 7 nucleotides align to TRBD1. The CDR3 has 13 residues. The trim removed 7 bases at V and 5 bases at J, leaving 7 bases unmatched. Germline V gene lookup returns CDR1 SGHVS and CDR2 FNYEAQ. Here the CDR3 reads CASTTGVGTEAFF. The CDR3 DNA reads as TGTGCCAGCACCACAGGGGTAGGGACTGAAGCTTTCTTT.

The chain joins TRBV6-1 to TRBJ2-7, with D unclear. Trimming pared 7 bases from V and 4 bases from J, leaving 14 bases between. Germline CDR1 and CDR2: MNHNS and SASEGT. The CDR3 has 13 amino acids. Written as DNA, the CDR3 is TGTGCCAGCAATGGGCAGGTTAGGTACGAGCAGTACTTC. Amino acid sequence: CASNGQVRYEQYF.

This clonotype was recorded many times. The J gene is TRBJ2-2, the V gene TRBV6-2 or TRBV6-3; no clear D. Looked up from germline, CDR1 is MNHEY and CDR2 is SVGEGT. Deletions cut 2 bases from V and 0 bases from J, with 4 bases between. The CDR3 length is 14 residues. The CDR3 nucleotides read TGTGCCAGCAGTTACCTAGCGAACACCGGGGAGCTGTTTTTT. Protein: CASSYLANTGELFF.

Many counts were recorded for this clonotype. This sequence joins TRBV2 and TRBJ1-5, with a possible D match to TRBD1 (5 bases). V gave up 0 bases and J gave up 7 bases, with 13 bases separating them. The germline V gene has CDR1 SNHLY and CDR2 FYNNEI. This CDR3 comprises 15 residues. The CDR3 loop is CASSEALRDGQPQHF. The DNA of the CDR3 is TGTGCCAGCAGTGAAGCGCTAAGGGACGGGCAGCCCCAGCATTTT.

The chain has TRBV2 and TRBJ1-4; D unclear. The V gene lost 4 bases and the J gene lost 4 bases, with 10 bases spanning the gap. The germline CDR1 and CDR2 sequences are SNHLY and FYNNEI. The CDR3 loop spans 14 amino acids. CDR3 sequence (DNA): TGTGCCAGCAGTGTACAGTCGAATAATGAAAAACTGTTTTTT. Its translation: CASSVQSNNEKLFF.

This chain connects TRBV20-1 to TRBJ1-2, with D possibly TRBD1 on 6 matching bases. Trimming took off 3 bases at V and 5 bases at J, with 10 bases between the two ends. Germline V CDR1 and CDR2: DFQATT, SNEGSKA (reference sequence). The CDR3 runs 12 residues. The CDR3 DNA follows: TGCAGTGCTAGTGGACAGACTTATGGCTACACCTTC. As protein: CSASGQTYGYTF.

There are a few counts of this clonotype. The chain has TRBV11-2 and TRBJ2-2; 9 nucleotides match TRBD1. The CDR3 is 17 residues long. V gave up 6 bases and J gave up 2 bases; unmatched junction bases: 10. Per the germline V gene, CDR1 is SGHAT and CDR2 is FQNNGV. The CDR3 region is CASRLNPGQGNTGELFF. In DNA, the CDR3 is TGTGCCAGCAGACTAAATCCGGGACAGGGTAACACCGGGGAGCTGTTTTTT.

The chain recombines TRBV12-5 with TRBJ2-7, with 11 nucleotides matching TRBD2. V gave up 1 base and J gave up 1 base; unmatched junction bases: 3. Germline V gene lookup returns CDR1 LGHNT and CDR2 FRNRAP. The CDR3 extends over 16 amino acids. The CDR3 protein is CASGLGLAGGSYEQYF. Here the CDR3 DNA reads TGTGCTAGTGGTTTGGGGCTAGCGGGAGGTTCCTACGAGCAGTACTTC. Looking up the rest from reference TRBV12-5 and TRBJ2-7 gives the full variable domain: DARVTQTPRHKVTEMGQEVTMRCQPILGHNTVFWYRQTMMQGLELLAYFRNRAPLDDSGMPKDRFSAEMPDATLATLKIQPSEPRDSAVYFCASGLGLAGGSYEQYFGPGTRLTVT.

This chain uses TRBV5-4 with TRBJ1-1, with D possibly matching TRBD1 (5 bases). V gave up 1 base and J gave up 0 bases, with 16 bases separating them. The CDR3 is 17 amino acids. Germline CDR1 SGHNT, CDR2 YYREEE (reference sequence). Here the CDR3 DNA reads TGTGCCAGCAGCTTGAACCGGGGCTTGCGGGTGAACACTGAAGCTTTCTTT. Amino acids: CASSLNRGLRVNTEAFF.

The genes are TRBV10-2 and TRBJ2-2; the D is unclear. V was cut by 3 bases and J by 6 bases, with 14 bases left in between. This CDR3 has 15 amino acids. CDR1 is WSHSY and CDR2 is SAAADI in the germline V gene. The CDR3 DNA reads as TGCGCCAGCAGTGATCCGGGCCCTAGGGCCGGGGAGCTGTTTTTT. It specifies CASSDPGPRAGELFF.

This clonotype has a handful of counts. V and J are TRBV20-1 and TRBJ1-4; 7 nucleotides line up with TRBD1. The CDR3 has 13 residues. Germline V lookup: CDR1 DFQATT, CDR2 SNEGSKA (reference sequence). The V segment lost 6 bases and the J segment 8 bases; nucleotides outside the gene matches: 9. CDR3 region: CSAQTGWEEKLFF. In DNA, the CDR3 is TGCAGTGCACAGACAGGGTGGGAGGAAAAACTGTTTTTT.

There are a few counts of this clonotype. CDR3 bases: TGTGCCAGCAGCTTGTCGTTATGGGGTCAGCTATACAATGAGCAGTTCTTC. It specifies CASSLSLWGQLYNEQFF. The chain links TRBV5-6 to TRBJ2-1; unclear D gene. Trimming took off 1 base at V and 4 bases at J, with 18 bases between the two ends. Germline CDR1 reads SGHDT; CDR2 reads YYEEEE. The CDR3 sequence is 17 residues long.

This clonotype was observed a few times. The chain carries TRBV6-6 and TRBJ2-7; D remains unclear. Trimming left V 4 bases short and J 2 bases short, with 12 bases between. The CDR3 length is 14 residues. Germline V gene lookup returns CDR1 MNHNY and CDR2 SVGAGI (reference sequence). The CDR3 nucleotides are TGTGCCAGCAGTTCGCGACCGAAACCCTACGAGCAGTACTTC. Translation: CASSSRPKPYEQYF.

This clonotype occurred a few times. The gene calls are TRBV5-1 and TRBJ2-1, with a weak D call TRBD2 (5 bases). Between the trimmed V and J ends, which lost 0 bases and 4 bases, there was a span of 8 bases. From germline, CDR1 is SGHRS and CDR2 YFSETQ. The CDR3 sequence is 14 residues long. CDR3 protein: CASSLASGYNEQFF. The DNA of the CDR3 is TGCGCCAGCAGCTTGGCCTCGGGGTACAATGAGCAGTTCTTC.

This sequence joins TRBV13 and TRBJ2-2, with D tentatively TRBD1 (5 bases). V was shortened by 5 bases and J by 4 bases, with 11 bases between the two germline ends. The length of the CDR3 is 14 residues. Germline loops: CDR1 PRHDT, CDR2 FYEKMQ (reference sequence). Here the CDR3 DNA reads TGTGCCAGCAGCCCCAGGGCCGCCACCGGGGAGCTGTTTTTT. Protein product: CASSPRAATGELFF.